The clone carrying this T cell receptor (beta chain) came up many times. Its antigen remains unknown. These data originate in a study of response to subunit inactivated influenza vaccine. Study outcomes and limitations: With each seasonal influenza vaccination, the authors suggested, few new T cells are recruited.

Germline V gene lookup returns CDR1 MNHEY and CDR2 SVGAGI. With V trimmed by 4 bases and J by 15 bases, 5 bases remained unmatched. CDR3 length: 13 amino acids. TCRdb re-analysed the RT-PCR reads in MiXCR, keeping a single row per CDR3 protein. The data hold 550,000 to 650,000 distinct CDR3 sequences, with about 11% observed a single time. J is TRBJ2-1 and V is TRBV6-5, with TRBD2 matching 14 bases. The sequence was obtained from a man aged 50 to 60 who received an inactivated influenza vaccine. Material: PBMCs from blood, obtained on the day of vaccination. The CDR3 loop is CASSSPGLAGVFF. The DNA for the CDR3 is TGTGCCAGCAGTTCACCGGGACTAGCGGGAGTGTTCTTC.